This entry lists 20 T cell receptor beta chains sequenced from one sample in a study of tumor-infiltrating lymphocytes in localized non-small cell lung cancer. Data came from immunoSEQ multiplex PCR; TCRdb stores just in-frame clones and leaves some out. The sample shows 10,000 to 15,000 clones, 66% of them seen only once. Material for sequencing was lung tumor tissue. These receptors all come from a human donor with non-small cell lung cancer.

This chain uses TRBV5-1 with TRBJ2-7, with a possible D match to TRBD2 (5 bases). CDR3 length equals 14 residues. CDR1 is SGHRS and CDR2 is YFSETQ in the germline V gene. Trimming took off 1 base at V and 4 bases at J, with 12 bases between the two ends. The CDR3 nucleotides read TGCGCCAGCAGCTTGAGCGGATCCCGGTACGAGCAGTACTTC. Its protein is CASSLSGSRYEQYF.

The gene calls are TRBV5-1 and TRBJ2-5; D perhaps matches TRBD2 (5 bases). Germline CDR1 SGHRS, CDR2 YFSETQ. V shed 2 bases and J shed 6 bases, with 8 bases lying between them. This CDR3 is built from 12 residues. In DNA, the CDR3 is TGCGCCAGCAGCTTAGACTACAAGACCCAGTACTTC. As protein: CASSLDYKTQYF. The full variable domain, rest sourced from reference TRBV5-1 and TRBJ2-5, is KAGVTQTPRYLIKTRGQQVTLSCSPISGHRSVSWYQQTPGQGLQFLFEYFSETQRNKGNFPGRFSGRQFSNSRSEMNVSTLELGDSALYLCASSLDYKTQYFGPGTRLLVL.

The chain is built from TRBV6-5 and TRBJ2-2; no clear D. CDR3 length equals 16 residues. Germline V gives CDR1 MNHEY, CDR2 SVGAGI. V gave up 2 bases and J gave up 1 base, with 11 bases separating them. CDR3 bases: TGTGCCAGCAGTTACGAATCAGCATTGAACACCGGGGAGCTGTTTTTT. Its protein is CASSYESALNTGELFF.

This clone was recorded a few times. This same CDR3 is encoded by further DNA sequences in the sample. This chain joins TRBV5-1 and TRBJ1-5; D is unclear. Germline V gene sequence: CDR1 SGHRS, CDR2 YFSETQ. The CDR3 totals 13 residues. V was shortened by 0 bases and J by 6 bases, with 7 bases between the two germline ends. The CDR3 region is CASSLGVGQPQHF. The CDR3 region has the DNA TGCGCCAGCAGCTTGGGAGTGGGTCAGCCCCAGCATTTT.

The chain couples TRBV28 to TRBJ2-7; 10 bases map to TRBD2. V was clipped by 7 bases and J by 1 base; unmatched bases: 4. This CDR3 is built from 14 residues. Germline CDR1 and CDR2: MDHEN and SYDVKM. The CDR3 DNA is TGTGCCAGCAAGTTAGCGGGAGGATCCTACGAGCAGTACTTC. This encodes CASKLAGGSYEQYF.

V usage is TRBV7-9 and J usage is TRBJ2-1; D uncertain. The V gene's germline CDR1 is SEHNR and CDR2 FQNEAQ (reference sequence). This CDR3 contains 15 residues. Between the trimmed V and J ends, which lost 1 base and 5 bases, there was a span of 12 bases. This CDR3 is CASSLGQEPDNEQFF. CDR3 DNA sequence: TGTGCCAGCAGCTTAGGGCAGGAACCCGACAATGAGCAGTTCTTC.

This clone was seen only a few times. The rearrangement uses TRBV7-9 and TRBJ1-6; a possible D gene is TRBD1 (5 bases). V dropped 5 bases and J dropped 7 bases, with 12 bases sitting between them. This CDR3 spans 14 amino acids. Germline values: CDR1 SEHNR, CDR2 FQNEAQ (reference sequence). CDR3 nucleotides: TGTGCCAGCAGCCCCGGGGCGGGGAATTCACCCCTCCACTTT. Residues: CASSPGAGNSPLHF.

The J gene is TRBJ1-1, the V gene TRBV7-6; 7 positions match TRBD1. V lost 5 bases, J lost 1 base, and 7 bases stayed unmatched. Germline CDR1 reads SGHVS; CDR2 reads FNYEAQ. CDR3 length: 15 residues. CDR3 coding DNA: TGTGCCAGCAGCGCCCGACAGGGCACGAACACTGAAGCTTTCTTT. This encodes CASSARQGTNTEAFF.

This clone was observed a single time. The chain carries TRBV7-8 and TRBJ2-7, with D unclear. The CDR3 is 12 residues long. V was cut by 5 bases and J by 5 bases, with 10 bases left in between. Germline V gene sequence: CDR1 SGHVS, CDR2 FQNEAQ. In nucleotides, the CDR3 is TGTGCCAGCAGCAGCAGAACTCACGAGCAGTACTTC. Encoded protein: CASSSRTHEQYF.

This clone showed up just a few times. The V and J genes are TRBV18 and TRBJ2-2; 8 nucleotides align to TRBD1. There are 16 residues in the CDR3. With 0 bases clipped from V and 2 bases from J, the junction kept 2 bases outside the gene matches. CDR1 KGHSH and CDR2 LQKENI come from the germline V gene. The CDR3 protein is CASSPPTGGNTGELFF. The CDR3 coding sequence is TGTGCCAGCTCACCACCAACAGGGGGAAACACCGGGGAGCTGTTTTTT.

The chain uses TRBV5-1 and TRBJ2-1, with 10 nucleotides matching TRBD2. Per germline, CDR1 SGHRS and CDR2 YFSETQ. Trimming took 2 bases from V and 7 from J; bases not matched to a gene: 9. The CDR3 length is 16 residues. CDR3 loop: CASSFPSSGSVNEQFF. CDR3 nucleotide sequence: TGCGCCAGCAGCTTCCCTTCTAGCGGGAGTGTTAATGAGCAGTTCTTC.

This chain connects TRBV7-2 to TRBJ1-5, with no clear D. The V gene lost 2 bases and the J gene lost 6 bases, with 5 bases spanning the gap. CDR1 is SGHTA, CDR2 FQGNSA, per germline. This CDR3 region has 12 residues. The DNA of the CDR3 is TGTGCCAGCAGCTTAAATAGTCAGCCCCAGCATTTT. It translates to CASSLNSQPQHF.

This rearrangement joins TRBV5-6 to TRBJ2-7; TRBD1 matches at 7 bases. With 3 bases clipped from V and 4 bases from J, the junction kept 4 bases outside the gene matches. The germline V gene encodes CDR1 SGHDT and CDR2 YYEEEE. The CDR3 spans 13 residues. Written as DNA, the CDR3 is TGTGCCAGCAGCTGGGGGACAGAGTACGAGCAGTACTTC. Translated, it gives CASSWGTEYEQYF.

The rearrangement uses TRBV5-6 and TRBJ2-7, with D unresolved. Germline lookup yields CDR1 SGHDT and CDR2 YYEEEE. The CDR3 is 12 residues long. Trimming cost V 0 bases and J 7 bases, with 8 bases left between them. The CDR3 region has the DNA TGTGCCAGCAGCTTGGCCCATCGAGAGCAGTACTTC. Encoded protein: CASSLAHREQYF.

The rearrangement joins TRBV30 to TRBJ1-3; 8 bases map to TRBD1. The V gene end was trimmed by 4 bases and the J gene end by 0 bases; junction bases not matched to a gene: 5. In germline, CDR1 is GTSNPN, CDR2 SVGIG (reference sequence). The CDR3 contains 15 residues. DNA for the CDR3: TGTGCCTGGACCCGACAGGGGAGCTCTGGAAACACCATATATTTT. Its translation is CAWTRQGSSGNTIYF.

This chain joins TRBV7-9 and TRBJ1-5; TRBD1 aligns across 12 bases. V was clipped by 5 bases and J by 2 bases; unmatched bases: 13. This CDR3 contains 19 residues. The germline V gene encodes CDR1 SEHNR and CDR2 FQNEAQ (reference sequence). CDR3 in amino acids: CASSRDRGTGGFGNQPQHF. CDR3 nucleotides: TGTGCCAGCAGCCGTGACCGCGGGACAGGGGGCTTCGGCAATCAGCCCCAGCATTTT. The full variable domain, completed using reference TRBV7-9 and TRBJ1-5, is DTGVSQNPRHKITKRGQNVTFRCDPISEHNRLYWYRQTLGQGPEFLTYFQNEAQLEKSRLLSDRFSAERPKGSFSTLEIQRTEQGDSAMYLCASSRDRGTGGFGNQPQHFGDGTRLSIL.

The chain links TRBV20-1 to TRBJ1-2; D not certain. The CDR3 extends over 11 amino acids. Germline V gene data show CDR1 as DFQATT and CDR2 as SNEGSKA (reference sequence). Trimming took off 6 bases at V and 8 bases at J, with 13 bases between the two ends. This CDR3 is CSAEVYGGYTF. Written as DNA, the CDR3 is TGCAGTGCCGAAGTATACGGGGGCTACACCTTC.

The chain recombines TRBV6-6 with TRBJ1-1; D perhaps matches TRBD1 (6 bases). The germline V gene encodes CDR1 MNHNY and CDR2 SVGAGI (reference sequence). This CDR3 is 13 amino acids long. V gave up 7 bases and J gave up 2 bases, with 11 bases separating them. The CDR3 reads CASTQGINTEAFF. In nucleotides, the CDR3 is TGTGCCAGCACCCAGGGGATCAACACTGAAGCTTTCTTT.

The chain recombines TRBV5-4 with TRBJ2-2, with D perhaps TRBD1 or TRBD2 (6 bases each). Germline V gives CDR1 SGHNT, CDR2 YYREEE (reference sequence). V lost 4 bases to trimming and J lost 3 bases, with 10 bases between them. The CDR3 length is 14 residues. The CDR3 reads CASSAGQDTGELFF. The CDR3 DNA reads as TGTGCCAGCAGCGCGGGACAAGACACCGGGGAGCTGTTTTTT.

This clone turned up a few times. V and J are TRBV7-2 and TRBJ1-3; D unclear. Germline V lookup: CDR1 SGHTA, CDR2 FQGNSA. The CDR3 spans 14 residues. V lost 5 bases, J lost 2 bases, and 10 bases lay in between. CDR3 DNA: TGTGCCAGCAGCCCCGGTCAGGCTGGAAACACCATATATTTT. It codes for CASSPGQAGNTIYF.